The next 30 T cell receptor beta chains were all read from a single sample in a study of cytotoxic CD8 clonotypes in ibrutinib-treated CLL. TCRdb's table, derived via immunoSEQ multiplex PCR, lists solely in-frame clones and lacks some. The sample carries approximately 74,000 clones, around 84% recorded once. This material consisted of PBMCs, taken at disease progression, from a patient treated with ibrutinib. The source of these receptors is a human donor with chronic lymphocytic leukemia.

The chain couples TRBV19 to TRBJ1-5; D gene ambiguous. V was shortened by 7 bases and J by 2 bases, with 9 bases between the two germline ends. CDR1 is LNHDA and CDR2 is SQIVND in the germline V gene (reference sequence). This CDR3 contains 13 residues. The chain's CDR3 is CASKVQGNQPQHF. In DNA form, the CDR3 reads TGTGCCAGTAAGGTGCAGGGCAATCAGCCCCAGCATTTT.

The chain combines TRBV13 with TRBJ1-6; D remains unclear. CDR3 length equals 16 residues. Deletions cut 0 bases from V and 7 bases from J, with 13 bases between. Germline CDR1 is PRHDT and CDR2 is FYEKMQ (reference sequence). The CDR3 sequence: CASSLGVLQVNSPLHF. Here the CDR3 DNA reads TGTGCCAGCAGCTTAGGAGTACTCCAGGTCAATTCACCCCTCCACTTT.

A few counts support this clone. This chain links TRBV30 with TRBJ1-5, with D uncertain. The V gene lost 1 base and the J gene lost 6 bases, with 13 bases spanning the gap. The CDR3 extends over 14 amino acids. Germline V gene sequence: CDR1 GTSNPN, CDR2 SVGIG (reference sequence). The CDR3: CAWSGPQPGQPQHF. CDR3 sequence (DNA): TGTGCCTGGAGTGGCCCCCAACCGGGTCAGCCCCAGCATTTT.

The V call is TRBV12-1, the J call TRBJ2-5. TRBV12-1 is shown as a pseudogene. The CDR3 length is 15 residues. CDR3 residues: CASSLSPPTLETQYF. The CDR3 nucleotides read TGTGCCAGCAGCCTCTCGCCCCCAACCCTTGAGACCCAGTACTTC.

V is TRBV18 and J is TRBJ2-3; 8 nucleotides match TRBD1. Germline V gene sequence: CDR1 KGHSH, CDR2 LQKENI. The V gene end was trimmed by 3 bases and the J gene end by 4 bases; junction bases not matched to a gene: 3. This CDR3 has 14 residues. CDR3 DNA: TGTGCCAGCTCACCGGACAGGGCCTCAGATACGCAGTATTTT. Translating it yields CASSPDRASDTQYF.

This rearrangement joins TRBV7-3 to TRBJ2-1, with D perhaps matching TRBD1 (5 bases). Trimming removed 5 bases from V and 1 base from J, with 15 bases in between. CDR1 is SGHTA and CDR2 is FQGTGA in the germline V gene. CDR3 size: 16 residues. The chain's CDR3 is CASSADGAGSYNEQFF. DNA of the CDR3: TGTGCCAGCAGCGCCGATGGCGCAGGGTCCTACAATGAGCAGTTCTTC.

The V call is TRBV21-1, the J call TRBJ1-1; the table gives TRBD1 as D, unverified against the DNA. TRBV21-1 is a pseudogene. The CDR3 runs 13 residues. The CDR3 spells CASRQGIRCEAFF. The CDR3, as DNA: TGTGCCAGCCGACAGGGTATTAGGTGTGAAGCTTTCTTT.

This chain's CDR3 is CASSDPGTGVTEAFF. CDR3 DNA sequence: TGCGCCAGCAGTGACCCCGGGACAGGGGTCACTGAAGCTTTCTTT. The rearrangement links TRBV10-2 to TRBJ1-1; TRBD1 matches 10 bases. CDR3 length: 15 amino acids. Germline loops: CDR1 WSHSY, CDR2 SAAADI. V lost 3 bases and J lost 4; bases outside the gene matches: 5.

The CDR3 sequence: CASSFGTGEDEQYF. CDR3 coding DNA: TGTGCCAGCAGCTTTGGGACAGGAGAAGACGAGCAGTACTTC. V gene TRBV7-9 combines with J gene TRBJ2-7, with TRBD1 matching over 8 bases. Germline CDR1 SEHNR, CDR2 FQNEAQ (reference sequence). CDR3 length: 14 amino acids. V was pared by 3 bases and J by 5 bases, with 6 bases of the junction left unmatched.

The V call is TRBV25-1, the J call TRBJ2-7; perhaps TRBD1 as D (5 bases). This CDR3 is 16 amino acids long. The germline CDR1 and CDR2 sequences are MGHDK and SYGVNS. The ends were cut back, 2 bases at V and 0 bases at J, with 14 bases in the middle. CDR3 loop: CASSEGAGLGSYEQYF. DNA of the CDR3: TGTGCCAGCAGTGAAGGGGCAGGGCTTGGCTCCTACGAGCAGTACTTC.

This clone was seen a single time. The chain couples TRBV27 to TRBJ2-2; 9 bases are a match to TRBD2. Germline lookup yields CDR1 MNHEY and CDR2 SMNVEV (reference sequence). With V trimmed by 6 bases and J by 1 base, 9 bases remained unmatched. CDR3 length equals 17 residues. CDR3 in DNA: TGTGCCAGCAGAGGTATGCGGGGGGGCCAGAACACCGGGGAGCTGTTTTTT. It yields the protein CASRGMRGGQNTGELFF.

This chain links TRBV23-1 with TRBJ1-5; D possibly corresponds to TRBD1 (6 bases). TRBV23-1 carries the ORF label, with uncertain function. Trimming removed 9 bases at V and 3 bases at J, with 21 bases between. CDR3 length: 16 amino acids. The chain's CDR3 is CASKNLRQADNQPQHF. CDR3 DNA sequence: TGCGCCAGTAAGAATCTTAGACAGGCTGACAATCAGCCCCAGCATTTT.

This chain uses TRBV6-5 with TRBJ1-3; D unclear. Trimming cost V 0 bases and J 14 bases, with 17 bases left between them. Germline V lookup: CDR1 MNHEY, CDR2 SVGAGI. The CDR3 has 14 amino acids. Written as DNA, the CDR3 is TGTGCCAGCAGTTACTCGATACTGCAACCGGGTCTATATTTT. It codes for CASSYSILQPGLYF.

The gene calls are TRBV11-3 and TRBJ2-7; D is undetermined. Germline CDR1 is SGHNT and CDR2 is YENEEA. Trimming pared 1 base from V and 7 bases from J, leaving 14 bases between. This CDR3 region has 14 residues. CDR3 bases: TGTGCCAGCAGCTTAGGCCATCCGTCCGGGGAGCAGTACTTC. Protein sequence: CASSLGHPSGEQYF.

This chain links TRBV30 with TRBJ2-7, with TRBD2 matching 9 bases. Germline trimming cut 3 bases from V and 4 bases from J; bases unmatched to any gene: 10. CDR1 GTSNPN and CDR2 SVGIG come from the germline V gene (reference sequence). CDR3 length: 15 residues. CDR3 sequence reads: CAWRRSGRREYEQYF. CDR3 in DNA: TGTGCCTGGAGAAGAAGCGGGAGGAGGGAGTACGAGCAGTACTTC.

This chain links TRBV27 with TRBJ2-1; D may be TRBD1 (6 bases). CDR1 MNHEY and CDR2 SMNVEV come from the germline V gene (reference sequence). The CDR3 sequence is 13 residues long. Trimming took 0 bases from V and 13 from J, leaving 13 bases between them. The CDR3 is CASSLSLQGFQFF. As DNA, the CDR3 is TGTGCCAGCAGTTTATCTTTACAGGGTTTCCAGTTCTTC.

This clone was observed a handful of times. This chain uses TRBV6-5 with TRBJ1-3; 8 bases agree with TRBD1. V dropped 6 bases and J dropped 4; count of bases not matched to a gene: 8. The CDR3 runs to 15 residues. From germline, CDR1 is MNHEY and CDR2 SVGAGI. CDR3 sequence reads: CASSRTGGRGNTIYF. The CDR3, as DNA: TGTGCCAGCAGCCGCACAGGGGGGCGCGGAAACACCATATATTTT.

V gene TRBV14 combines with J gene TRBJ2-2, with a possible D match to TRBD1 (6 bases). Germline V gives CDR1 SGHDN, CDR2 FVKESK. The CDR3 runs to 14 residues. V dropped 5 bases and J dropped 4 bases, with 11 bases sitting between them. The CDR3 here is CASSVHRATGELFF. DNA for the CDR3: TGTGCCAGCAGCGTCCACAGGGCCACCGGGGAGCTGTTTTTT.

CDR3 DNA sequence: TGTGCCAGCCAAGATTTGAGCTCTGGAAACACCATATATTTT. It yields the protein CASQDLSSGNTIYF. The rearrangement joins TRBV27 to TRBJ1-3; D gene ambiguous. CDR1 and CDR2 from the germline V gene are MNHEY and SMNVEV (reference sequence). V lost 8 bases to trimming and J lost 0 bases, with 11 bases between them. The CDR3 extends over 14 amino acids.

This clone was found a few times. This chain connects TRBV6-1 to TRBJ1-4, with 8 positions matching TRBD1. In germline, CDR1 is MNHNS, CDR2 SASEGT. With 6 bases clipped from V and 8 bases from J, the junction kept 11 bases outside the gene matches. The CDR3 extends over 15 amino acids. The CDR3 DNA reads as TGTGCCAGCAGACCCGACAGGGGCGGAGGAGAAAAACTGTTTTTT. The encoded protein is CASRPDRGGGEKLFF.

This clone was observed a few times. V and J are TRBV18 and TRBJ1-6, with D unresolved. This CDR3 is built from 13 residues. The V end lost 1 base, the J end lost 8 bases, and 6 bases lay between the germline ends. Germline V gene sequence: CDR1 KGHSH, CDR2 LQKENI. CDR3 sequence (DNA): TGTGCCAGCTCACCACAAGCAGATTCACCCCTCCACTTT. It encodes CASSPQADSPLHF.

The gene calls are TRBV28 and TRBJ1-1; D is possibly TRBD1 (5 bases). The CDR3 length is 13 residues. V was shortened by 3 bases and J by 4 bases, with 9 bases between the two germline ends. Germline-derived CDR1 and CDR2 are MDHEN and SYDVKM. Here the CDR3 reads CASSFPGGTEAFF. CDR3 nucleotides: TGTGCCAGCAGTTTTCCCGGGGGCACTGAAGCTTTCTTT.

The chain employs TRBV6-6 and TRBJ2-3; TRBD2 agrees at 8 bases. Germline-derived CDR1 and CDR2 are MNHNY and SVGAGI (reference sequence). This CDR3 spans 15 amino acids. Trimming cost V 2 bases and J 2 bases; bases outside gene matches: 3. CDR3 sequence reads: CASSYGREVTDTQYF. The CDR3, as DNA: TGTGCCAGCAGTTACGGGCGGGAGGTCACAGATACGCAGTATTTT.

The rearrangement uses TRBV10-3 and TRBJ1-2; the D gene is possibly TRBD1 (5 bases). This CDR3 has 15 amino acids. In germline, CDR1 is ENHRY, CDR2 SYGVKD. The ends were cut back, 7 bases at V and 4 bases at J, with 19 bases in the middle. This CDR3 reads CAITPGTRLSYGYTF. As DNA, the CDR3 is TGTGCCATCACCCCCGGGACCCGGCTATCCTATGGCTACACCTTC.

This clone was seen a few times. The chain uses TRBV2 and TRBJ1-1; D is undetermined. This CDR3 is 13 amino acids long. Germline CDR1 and CDR2: SNHLY and FYNNEI. V was clipped by 3 bases and J by 3 bases, with 8 bases between them. In DNA form, the CDR3 reads TGTGCCAGCAGTGATCAGTTCTACACTGAAGCTTTCTTT. This translates into CASSDQFYTEAFF.

For the CDR3, the DNA is TGTGCCAGCAGTTTACAGGGACCCTCCTACAATGAGCAGTTCTTC. Encoded protein: CASSLQGPSYNEQFF. The genes are TRBV6-5 and TRBJ2-1; a possible D gene is TRBD1 (6 bases). From germline, CDR1 is MNHEY and CDR2 SVGAGI. V lost 4 bases and J 0 bases, leaving 10 bases between the germline ends. CDR3 length equals 15 residues.

The chain joins TRBV5-4 to TRBJ2-7; 8 bases are a match to TRBD2. CDR3 size: 15 residues. Losses at the gene ends were 1 base for V and 9 bases for J; bases not matched to a gene: 12. Germline CDR1 is SGHNT and CDR2 is YYREEE (reference sequence). The CDR3, as DNA: TGTGCCAGCAGCTTGACGGGAGGGATGGTTTTTGGGCAGTACTTC. It translates to CASSLTGGMVFGQYF.

The V call is TRBV18, the J call TRBJ2-7, with D perhaps matching TRBD1 (6 bases). The CDR3 length is 17 residues. The germline V gene has CDR1 KGHSH and CDR2 LQKENI. Trimming pared 5 bases from V and 0 bases from J, leaving 20 bases between. The CDR3 DNA sequence: TGTGCCAGCTCAAAGTATCACCTGACAGGTGGCTCCTACGAGCAGTACTTC. It translates to CASSKYHLTGGSYEQYF.

The chain uses TRBV19 and TRBJ2-2, with D tentatively TRBD2 (6 bases). Germline CDR1 is LNHDA and CDR2 is SQIVND (reference sequence). V lost 9 bases and J lost 1, with 12 bases in between. The CDR3 covers 14 residues. The CDR3, as DNA: TGTGCCAGCACCCCGGGACTGAACACCGGGGAGCTGTTTTTT. This codes for CASTPGLNTGELFF. Combining the CDR3 with reference TRBV19 and TRBJ2-2 gives the whole variable domain DGGITQSPKYLFRKEGQNVTLSCEQNLNHDAMYWYRQDPGQGLRLIYYSQIVNDFQKGDIAEGYSVSREKKESFPLTVTSAQKNPTAFYLCASTPGLNTGELFFGEGSRLTVL.

V gene TRBV10-1 combines with J gene TRBJ2-1; 11 bases map to TRBD2. The germline V gene encodes CDR1 WNHNN and CDR2 SYGVQD (reference sequence). The CDR3 is made up of 16 amino acids. With 4 bases clipped from V and 8 bases from J, the junction kept 10 bases outside the gene matches. CDR3 in amino acids: CASSGGSGRAGDEQFF. The CDR3 region has the DNA TGCGCCAGCAGTGGGGGTAGCGGGAGGGCCGGGGATGAGCAGTTCTTC.